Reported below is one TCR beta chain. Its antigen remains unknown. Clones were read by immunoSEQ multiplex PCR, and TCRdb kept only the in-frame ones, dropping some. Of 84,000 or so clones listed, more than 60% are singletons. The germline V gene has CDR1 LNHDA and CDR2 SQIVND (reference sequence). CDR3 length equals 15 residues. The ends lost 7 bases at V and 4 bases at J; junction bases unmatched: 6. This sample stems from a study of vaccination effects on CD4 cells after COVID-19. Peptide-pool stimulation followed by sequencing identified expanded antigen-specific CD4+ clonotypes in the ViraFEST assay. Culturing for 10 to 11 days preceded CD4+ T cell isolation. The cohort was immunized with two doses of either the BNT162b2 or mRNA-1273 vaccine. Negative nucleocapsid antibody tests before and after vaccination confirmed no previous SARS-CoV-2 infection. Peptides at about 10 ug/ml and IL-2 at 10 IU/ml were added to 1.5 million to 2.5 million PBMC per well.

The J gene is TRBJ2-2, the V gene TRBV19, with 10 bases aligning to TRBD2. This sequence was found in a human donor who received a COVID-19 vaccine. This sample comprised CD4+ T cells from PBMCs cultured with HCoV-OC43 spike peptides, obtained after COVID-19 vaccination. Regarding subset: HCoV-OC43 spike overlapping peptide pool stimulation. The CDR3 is CASTFSGGSTGELFF. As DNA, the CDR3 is TGTGCCAGTACCTTTAGCGGGGGGAGCACCGGGGAGCTGTTTTTT.